One and the same sample provided the 15 T cell receptor beta chains below, sequenced in a study of CDR3 diversity in severe acne. Each CDR3 protein gets one entry after TCRdb re-called the PCR reads with MiXCR. Here the sample spans approximately 80,000 distinct CDR3 sequences, around 50% being singletons. Sequenced material: blood. The receptors shown here come from a male donor in good health, without acne.

A word on this clonotype: Because the CDR3's place on the DNA is in doubt, the DNA is left out and the CDR3 is given as listed by TCRdb. The gene calls are TRBV20-1 and TRBJ1-2; the table's D call of TRBD1 was not tested on the DNA. From germline, CDR1 is DFQATT and CDR2 SNEGSKA (reference sequence). 21 amino acids form the CDR3, both terminal residues included. The CDR3: CSAKDREGYICSAKDREGYTF.

The V gene is TRBV20-1, the J gene TRBJ2-5; 15 positions agree with TRBD2. After removal of 6 bases from V and 5 bases from J, the junction contained 7 bases not matched to a gene. The germline V gene encodes CDR1 DFQATT and CDR2 SNEGSKA (reference sequence). The length of the CDR3 is 15 residues. This chain's CDR3 is CSAAGTSGRTETQYF. DNA of the CDR3: TGCAGTGCCGCCGGGACTAGCGGGAGGACGGAGACCCAGTACTTC.

This clonotype was seen only a few times. This sequence joins TRBV29-1 and TRBJ1-2, with TRBD1 matching 7 bases. V lost 4 bases, J lost 5 bases, and 4 bases stayed unmatched. The CDR3 has 12 residues. Germline CDR1 and CDR2: SQVTM and ANQGSEA. In nucleotides, the CDR3 is TGCAGCGTTGTAGAGGGGGCGTATGGCTACACCTTC. Translation: CSVVEGAYGYTF.

This clonotype was detected many times. The J gene is TRBJ1-2, the V gene TRBV5-1; perhaps TRBD1 as D (5 bases). Germline V gene lookup returns CDR1 SGHRS and CDR2 YFSETQ. The germline V and J ends were trimmed by 0 bases and 8 bases, with 14 bases remaining between them. The CDR3 is 14 residues long. DNA of the CDR3: TGCGCCAGCAGCTTGGAGGGGACCCAAGGGGGCTACACCTTC. Protein sequence: CASSLEGTQGGYTF.

The V and J genes are TRBV2 and TRBJ1-6, with TRBD1 identical over 9 bases. Trimming at V came to 4 bases and at J to 10 bases, leaving 11 bases not matched to a gene. Germline lookup yields CDR1 SNHLY and CDR2 FYNNEI. The length of the CDR3 is 16 residues. CDR3 residues: CASSALSQGASSPLHF. CDR3 bases: TGTGCCAGCAGTGCCCTTTCACAGGGGGCGAGCTCACCCCTCCACTTT.

This clonotype came up many times. The chain joins TRBV7-2 to TRBJ2-7; D is unclear. Trimming took off 3 bases at V and 0 bases at J, with 12 bases between the two ends. Germline V gives CDR1 SGHTA, CDR2 FQGNSA. This CDR3 has 15 amino acids. The CDR3: CASSFSLWPSYEQYF. The CDR3 bases are TGTGCCAGCAGCTTCTCCCTTTGGCCCTCCTACGAGCAGTACTTC.

V is TRBV6-5 and J is TRBJ2-7; no definite D call. V lost 0 bases and J 4 bases, leaving 13 bases between the germline ends. The CDR3 covers 15 residues. CDR1 and CDR2 (germline): MNHEY, SVGAGI. CDR3 coding DNA: TGTGCCAGCAGTTACTCGAGGCCGAGACCTTACGAGCAGTACTTC. It specifies CASSYSRPRPYEQYF.

V and J are TRBV7-9 and TRBJ2-7, with D possibly being TRBD2 (5 bases). V shed 0 bases and J shed 8 bases, with 8 bases lying between them. CDR1 is SEHNR, CDR2 FQNEAQ, per germline (reference sequence). The CDR3 has 12 residues. The CDR3: CASSLADYQQYF. The DNA for the CDR3 is TGTGCCAGCAGCTTAGCCGACTATCAGCAGTACTTC.

In this sample, this clonotype turned up many times. This chain uses TRBV6-4 with TRBJ2-7, with 9 nucleotides matching TRBD2. The CDR3 loop spans 14 amino acids. Germline values: CDR1 MRHNA, CDR2 SNTAGT. The junction had 6 bases not matched to a gene; V was cut back by 4 bases and J by 5 bases. The CDR3: CASSALAGSDEQYF. In DNA, the CDR3 is TGTGCCAGCAGTGCGCTAGCGGGGTCTGACGAGCAGTACTTC.

The V call is TRBV20-1, the J call TRBJ2-5; no firm D call. This CDR3 is 14 amino acids long. Trimming stripped 0 bases from V and 5 bases from J, with 13 bases between. Per the germline V gene, CDR1 is DFQATT and CDR2 is SNEGSKA (reference sequence). The CDR3 reads CSARDGKRAETQYF. In nucleotides, the CDR3 is TGCAGTGCTAGAGATGGGAAAAGGGCCGAGACCCAGTACTTC.

The V gene is TRBV7-9, the J gene TRBJ1-4; D not resolved. Per the germline V gene, CDR1 is SEHNR and CDR2 is FQNEAQ (reference sequence). Trimming took 3 bases from V and 3 from J, leaving 8 bases between them. There are 14 residues in the CDR3. The CDR3 region is CASSFAGANEKLFF. CDR3 DNA: TGTGCCAGCAGCTTCGCAGGAGCTAATGAAAAACTGTTTTTT.

V is TRBV20-1 and J is TRBJ2-7; 11 bases align to TRBD1. The junction had 8 bases not matched to a gene; V was cut back by 3 bases and J by 4 bases. CDR1 is DFQATT and CDR2 is SNEGSKA in the germline V gene (reference sequence). The CDR3 extends over 15 amino acids. This CDR3 reads CSASYWTGGGYEQYF. As DNA, the CDR3 is TGCAGTGCTAGCTACTGGACAGGGGGCGGGTACGAGCAGTACTTC.

This clonotype occurred a few times. The V and J genes are TRBV5-6 and TRBJ1-1; no firm D call. V lost 0 bases to trimming and J lost 1 base, with 13 bases between them. Germline assignment: CDR1 SGHDT and CDR2 YYEEEE. The CDR3 runs 16 residues. CDR3 DNA sequence: TGTGCCAGCAGCTTGGAAGGCAGCCTGGGGAACACTGAAGCTTTCTTT. Its translation is CASSLEGSLGNTEAFF. Full variable domain (rest looked up from reference TRBV5-6 and TRBJ1-1): DAGVTQSPTHLIKTRGQQVTLRCSPKSGHDTVSWYQQALGQGPQFIFQYYEEEERQRGNFPDRFSGHQFPNYSSELNVNALLLGDSALYLCASSLEGSLGNTEAFFGQGTRLTVV.

This chain connects TRBV20-1 to TRBJ2-7; 9 nucleotides line up with TRBD1. Germline CDR1 and CDR2: DFQATT and SNEGSKA (reference sequence). The CDR3 consists of 14 residues. V trimming: 5 bases; J trimming: 0 bases; junction bases outside the gene matches: 5. CDR3 DNA sequence: TGCAGTGCTGGTAGGACAGGGGTCTCCTACGAGCAGTACTTC. Its translation: CSAGRTGVSYEQYF.

The chain combines TRBV2 with TRBJ1-2; 7 bases are a match to TRBD1. Germline V gives CDR1 SNHLY, CDR2 FYNNEI. Trimming removed 5 bases from V and 3 bases from J; junction bases left unmatched: 24. The CDR3 sequence is 20 residues long. CDR3 protein: CASSLKPTRQGTFGDYGYTF. The CDR3 nucleotides read TGTGCCAGCAGTTTAAAACCTACGAGACAGGGTACTTTCGGGGACTATGGCTACACCTTC.